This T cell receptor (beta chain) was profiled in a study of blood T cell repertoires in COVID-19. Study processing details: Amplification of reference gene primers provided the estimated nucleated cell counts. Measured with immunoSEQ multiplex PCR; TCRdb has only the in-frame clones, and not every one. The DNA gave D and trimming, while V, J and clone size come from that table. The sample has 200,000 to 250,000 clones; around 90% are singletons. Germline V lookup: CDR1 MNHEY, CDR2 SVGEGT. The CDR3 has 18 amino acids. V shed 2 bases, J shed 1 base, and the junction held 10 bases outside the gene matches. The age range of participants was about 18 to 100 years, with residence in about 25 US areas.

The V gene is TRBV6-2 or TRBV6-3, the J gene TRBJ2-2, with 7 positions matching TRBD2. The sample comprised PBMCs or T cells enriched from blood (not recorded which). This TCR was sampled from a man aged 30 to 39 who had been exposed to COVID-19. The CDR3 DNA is TGTGCCAGCAGTTACGCGAGTCCCCAGCGGGAGAACACCGGGGAGCTGTTTTTT. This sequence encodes CASSYASPQRENTGELFF.